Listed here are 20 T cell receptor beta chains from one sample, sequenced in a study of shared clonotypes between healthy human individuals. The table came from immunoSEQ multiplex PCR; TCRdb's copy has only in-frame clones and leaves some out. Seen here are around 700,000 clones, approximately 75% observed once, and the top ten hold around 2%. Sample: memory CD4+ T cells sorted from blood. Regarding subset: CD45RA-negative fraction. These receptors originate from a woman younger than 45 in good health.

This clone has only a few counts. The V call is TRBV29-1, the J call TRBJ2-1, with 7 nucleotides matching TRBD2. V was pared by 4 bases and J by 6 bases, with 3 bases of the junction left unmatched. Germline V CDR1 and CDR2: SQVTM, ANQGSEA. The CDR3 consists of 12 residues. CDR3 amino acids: CSVVGGSNEQFF. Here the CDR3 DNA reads TGCAGCGTTGTCGGCGGGAGCAATGAGCAGTTCTTC.

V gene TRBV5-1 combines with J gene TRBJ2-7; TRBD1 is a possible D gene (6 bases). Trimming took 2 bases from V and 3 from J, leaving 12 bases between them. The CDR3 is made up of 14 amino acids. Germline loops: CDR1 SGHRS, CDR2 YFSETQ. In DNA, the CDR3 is TGCGCCAGCAGCTTCCAGAACAGGGACTACGAGCAGTACTTC. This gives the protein CASSFQNRDYEQYF.

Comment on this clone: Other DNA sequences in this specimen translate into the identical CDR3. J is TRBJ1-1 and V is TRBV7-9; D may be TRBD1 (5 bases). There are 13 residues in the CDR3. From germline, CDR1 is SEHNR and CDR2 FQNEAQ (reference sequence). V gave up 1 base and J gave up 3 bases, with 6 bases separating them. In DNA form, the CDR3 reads TGTGCCAGCAGCTTAGTAGGGGACACTGAAGCTTTCTTT. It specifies CASSLVGDTEAFF.

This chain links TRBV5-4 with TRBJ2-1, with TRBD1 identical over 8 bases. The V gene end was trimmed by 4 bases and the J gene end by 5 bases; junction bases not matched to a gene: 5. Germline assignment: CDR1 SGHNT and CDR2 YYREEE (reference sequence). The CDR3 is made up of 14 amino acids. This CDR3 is CASSAGQGHNEQFF. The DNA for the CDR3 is TGTGCCAGCAGCGCAGGACAGGGCCACAATGAGCAGTTCTTC.

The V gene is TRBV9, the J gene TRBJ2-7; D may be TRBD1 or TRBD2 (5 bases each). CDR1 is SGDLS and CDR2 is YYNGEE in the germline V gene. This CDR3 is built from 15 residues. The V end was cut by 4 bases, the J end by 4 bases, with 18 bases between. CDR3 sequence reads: CASSPLGAGKYEQYF. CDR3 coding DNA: TGTGCCAGCAGCCCCCTCGGGGCAGGCAAATACGAGCAGTACTTC.

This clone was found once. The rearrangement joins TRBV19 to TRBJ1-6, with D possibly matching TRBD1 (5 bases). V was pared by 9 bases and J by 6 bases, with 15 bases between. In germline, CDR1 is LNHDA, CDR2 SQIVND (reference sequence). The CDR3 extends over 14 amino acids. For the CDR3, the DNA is TGTGCCAGCTCCATCGGGGGAGTTAATTCACCCCTCCACTTT. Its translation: CASSIGGVNSPLHF.

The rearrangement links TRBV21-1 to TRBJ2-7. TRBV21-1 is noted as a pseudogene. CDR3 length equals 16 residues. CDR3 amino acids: CASSKSYRDQGHEQYF. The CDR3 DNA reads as TGTGCCAGCAGCAAATCTTACCGGGACCAGGGCCACGAGCAGTACTTC.

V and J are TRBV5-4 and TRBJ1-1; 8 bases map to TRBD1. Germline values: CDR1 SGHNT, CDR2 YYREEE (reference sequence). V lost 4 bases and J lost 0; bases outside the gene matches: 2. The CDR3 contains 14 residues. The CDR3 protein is CASSQGALNTEAFF. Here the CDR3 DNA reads TGTGCCAGCAGCCAGGGGGCATTGAACACTGAAGCTTTCTTT.

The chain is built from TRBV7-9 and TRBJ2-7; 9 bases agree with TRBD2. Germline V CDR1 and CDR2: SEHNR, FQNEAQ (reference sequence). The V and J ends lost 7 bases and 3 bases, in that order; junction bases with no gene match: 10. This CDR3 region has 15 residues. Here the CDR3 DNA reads TGTGCCAGCAATTTAGCGGGGGCAGGGGGCTACGAGCAGTACTTC. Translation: CASNLAGAGGYEQYF.

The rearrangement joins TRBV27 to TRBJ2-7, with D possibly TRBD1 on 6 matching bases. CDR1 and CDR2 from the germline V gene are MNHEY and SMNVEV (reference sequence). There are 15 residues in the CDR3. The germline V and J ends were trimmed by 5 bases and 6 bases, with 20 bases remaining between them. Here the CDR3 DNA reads TGTGCCAGCAGTGACCCCACAGGGAATCCTACCGAGCAGTACTTC. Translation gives CASSDPTGNPTEQYF.

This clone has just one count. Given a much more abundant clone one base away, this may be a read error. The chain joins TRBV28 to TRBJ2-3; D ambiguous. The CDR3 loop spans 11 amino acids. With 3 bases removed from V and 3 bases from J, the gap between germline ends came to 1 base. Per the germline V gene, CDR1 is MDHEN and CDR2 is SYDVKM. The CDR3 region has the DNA TGTGCCAGCAGTTTGACAGATACGCAGTATTTT. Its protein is CASSLTDTQYF.

The CDR3 reads CASTPFGSTDTQYF. The DNA for the CDR3 is TGTGCCAGCACCCCCTTCGGGAGCACAGATACGCAGTATTTT. This chain connects TRBV2 to TRBJ2-3; D not certain. The ends were cut back, 7 bases at V and 0 bases at J, with 11 bases in the middle. CDR1 SNHLY and CDR2 FYNNEI come from the germline V gene. The length of the CDR3 is 14 residues.

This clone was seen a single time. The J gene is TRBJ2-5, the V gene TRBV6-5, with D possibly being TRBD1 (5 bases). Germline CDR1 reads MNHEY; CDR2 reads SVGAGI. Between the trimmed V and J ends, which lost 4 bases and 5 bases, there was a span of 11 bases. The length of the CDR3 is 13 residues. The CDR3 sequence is CASSLTDGETQYF. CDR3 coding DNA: TGTGCCAGCAGTTTGACAGATGGGGAGACCCAGTACTTC.

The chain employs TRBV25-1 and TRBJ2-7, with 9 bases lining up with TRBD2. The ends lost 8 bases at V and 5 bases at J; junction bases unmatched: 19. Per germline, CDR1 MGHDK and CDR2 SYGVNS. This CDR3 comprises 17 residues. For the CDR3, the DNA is TGTGCCAGCGGGAGGGGTGCGGGAGGGCCGGATTTCCACGAGCAGTACTTC. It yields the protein CASGRGAGGPDFHEQYF.

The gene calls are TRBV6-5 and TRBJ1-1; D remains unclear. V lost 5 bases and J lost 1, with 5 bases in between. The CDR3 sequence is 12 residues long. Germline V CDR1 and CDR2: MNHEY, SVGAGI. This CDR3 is CASSRQNTEAFF. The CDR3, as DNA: TGTGCCAGCAGTCGTCAGAACACTGAAGCTTTCTTT.

The CDR3 DNA follows: TGTGCCAGCAGCGTCAAGGGGGATATTACCGGGGAGCTGTTTTTT. It codes for CASSVKGDITGELFF. The V call is TRBV9, the J call TRBJ2-2, with D tentatively TRBD1 (6 bases). The CDR3 is made up of 15 amino acids. Germline V CDR1 and CDR2: SGDLS, YYNGEE. The germline V and J ends were trimmed by 2 bases and 5 bases, with 13 bases remaining between them.

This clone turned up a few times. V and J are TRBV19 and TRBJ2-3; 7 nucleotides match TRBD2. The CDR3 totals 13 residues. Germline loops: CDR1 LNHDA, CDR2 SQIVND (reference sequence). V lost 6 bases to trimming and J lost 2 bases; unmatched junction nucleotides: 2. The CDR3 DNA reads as TGTGCCAGTAGGAAGCGGGACACAGATACGCAGTATTTT. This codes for CASRKRDTDTQYF.

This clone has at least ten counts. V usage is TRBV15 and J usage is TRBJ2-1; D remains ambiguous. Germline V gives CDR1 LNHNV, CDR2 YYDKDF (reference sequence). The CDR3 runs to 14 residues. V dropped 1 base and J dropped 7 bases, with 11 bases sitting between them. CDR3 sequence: CATSRAILANEQFF. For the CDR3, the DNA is TGTGCCACCAGCAGAGCTATCCTTGCTAATGAGCAGTTCTTC.

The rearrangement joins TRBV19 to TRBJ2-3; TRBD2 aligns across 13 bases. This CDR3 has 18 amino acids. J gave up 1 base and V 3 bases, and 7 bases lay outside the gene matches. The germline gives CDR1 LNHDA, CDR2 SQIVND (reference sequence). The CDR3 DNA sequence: TGTGCCAGTAGTATGCGACTAGCGGGAGGTTGGGGCACAGATACGCAGTATTTT. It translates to CASSMRLAGGWGTDTQYF.

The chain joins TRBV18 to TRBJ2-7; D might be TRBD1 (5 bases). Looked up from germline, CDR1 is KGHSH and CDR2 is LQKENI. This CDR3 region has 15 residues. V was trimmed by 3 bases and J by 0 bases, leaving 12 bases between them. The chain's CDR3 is CASSPPGSPSYEQYF. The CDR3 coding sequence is TGTGCCAGCTCACCCCCAGGGTCGCCCTCCTACGAGCAGTACTTC.